This T cell receptor beta chain is from a study of T-cell memory formation after mild COVID-19. The germline gives CDR1 SGHAT, CDR2 FQNNGV. There are 13 residues in the CDR3. Between the trimmed V and J ends, which lost 6 bases and 4 bases, there was a span of 10 bases. Study-wide results and caveats: SARS-CoV-2 specificity was not confirmed for second-wave clones peaking on day 37.

TCRdb re-called the 5' RACE reads with MiXCR, one entry per CDR3 protein. The data hold 95,000 to 120,000 distinct CDR3 sequences, with 18% observed a single time. This clonotype showed up just a few times. Its antigen is currently unknown. The sequenced sample consisted of PBMCs or a T cell subset sorted from them (not recorded which). The V and J genes are TRBV11-2 and TRBJ2-1, with D possibly being TRBD2 (6 bases). This TCR came from a man in his late teens or twenties who had mild COVID-19 (a few samples of this study predate the infection). Cell type and time point are not known. CDR3 region: CASSPLAYNEQFF. CDR3 coding DNA: TGTGCCAGCAGTCCCCTAGCGTACAATGAGCAGTTCTTC. Variable domain in full (rest from reference TRBV11-2 and TRBJ2-1): EAGVAQSPRYKIIEKRQSVAFWCNPISGHATLYWYQQILGQGPKLLIQFQNNGVVDDSQLPKDRFSAERLKGVDSTLKIQPAKLEDSAVYLCASSPLAYNEQFFGPGTRLTVL.